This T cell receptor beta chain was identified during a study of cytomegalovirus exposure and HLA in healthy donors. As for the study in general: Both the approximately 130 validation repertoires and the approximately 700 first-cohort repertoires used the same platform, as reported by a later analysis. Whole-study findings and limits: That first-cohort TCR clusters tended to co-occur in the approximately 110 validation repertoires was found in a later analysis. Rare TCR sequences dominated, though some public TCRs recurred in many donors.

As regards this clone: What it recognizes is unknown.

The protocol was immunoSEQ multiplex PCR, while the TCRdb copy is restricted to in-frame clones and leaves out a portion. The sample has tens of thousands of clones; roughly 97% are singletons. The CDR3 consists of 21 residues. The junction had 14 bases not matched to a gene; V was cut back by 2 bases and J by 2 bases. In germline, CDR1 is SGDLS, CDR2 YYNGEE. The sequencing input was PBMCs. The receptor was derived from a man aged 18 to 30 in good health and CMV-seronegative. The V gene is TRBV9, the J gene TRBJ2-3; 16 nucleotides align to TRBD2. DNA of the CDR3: TGTGCCAGCAGCGTCCCACGATCCCCGGGACTAGCGGGAGGGCCCACAGATACGCAGTATTTT. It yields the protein CASSVPRSPGLAGGPTDTQYF.